This T cell receptor beta chain is from a study of blood T cell repertoires in COVID-19. Background on the study: There were acute and convalescent COVID-19 samples, and they came from the United States, Italy and Spain. PBMCs, B-cell-depleted T cells, or T cells were the source of the cDNA or gDNA that made up the material.

Original processing notes: By means of reference gene primer amplification, nucleated cell counts were estimated. Measured with immunoSEQ multiplex PCR; TCRdb has only the in-frame clones, and not every one. That table supplies the V and J calls and clone size; D and trimming were determined from the DNA. The table lists over 200,000 clones, approximately 79% of them singletons. Specimen: peripheral blood. This clonotype originated in a human donor in a cohort sampled during active COVID-19.

The chain's CDR3 is CASSPRVAGFSSGANVLTF. The CDR3 coding sequence is TGTGCCAGCAGCCCACGGGTAGCGGGGTTCAGCTCTGGGGCCAACGTCCTGACTTTC. The genes are TRBV7-2 and TRBJ2-6, with TRBD2 matching 8 bases. The CDR3 totals 19 residues. J was trimmed by 0 bases and V by 5 bases; bases with no gene match: 12. The germline V gene encodes CDR1 SGHTA and CDR2 FQGNSA. The complete variable domain, with remaining parts taken from reference TRBV7-2 and TRBJ2-6, reads GAGVSQSPSNKVTEKGKDVELRCDPISGHTALYWYRQSLGQGLEFLIYFQGNSAPDKSGLPSDRFSAERTGGSVSTLTIQRTQQEDSAVYLCASSPRVAGFSSGANVLTFGAGSRLTVL.